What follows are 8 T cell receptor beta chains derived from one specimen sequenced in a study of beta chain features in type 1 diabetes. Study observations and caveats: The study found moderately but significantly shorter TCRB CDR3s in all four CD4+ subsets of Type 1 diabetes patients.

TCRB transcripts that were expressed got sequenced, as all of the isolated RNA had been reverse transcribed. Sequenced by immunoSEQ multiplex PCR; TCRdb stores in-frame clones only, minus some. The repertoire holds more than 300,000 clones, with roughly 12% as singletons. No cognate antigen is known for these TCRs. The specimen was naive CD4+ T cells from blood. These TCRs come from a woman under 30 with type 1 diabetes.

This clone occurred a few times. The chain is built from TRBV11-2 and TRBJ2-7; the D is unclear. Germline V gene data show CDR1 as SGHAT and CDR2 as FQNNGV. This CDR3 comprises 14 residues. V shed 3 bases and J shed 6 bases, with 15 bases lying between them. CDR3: CASSFHQENGEQYF. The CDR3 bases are TGTGCCAGCAGCTTCCACCAAGAGAACGGCGAGCAGTACTTC.

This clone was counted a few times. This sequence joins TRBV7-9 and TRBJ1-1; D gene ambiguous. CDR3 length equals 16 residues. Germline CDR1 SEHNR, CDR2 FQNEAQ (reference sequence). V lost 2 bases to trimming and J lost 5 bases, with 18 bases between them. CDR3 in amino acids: CASSLFGSRDRTEAFF. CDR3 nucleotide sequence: TGTGCCAGCAGCTTATTCGGGAGTCGGGATCGGACTGAAGCTTTCTTT.

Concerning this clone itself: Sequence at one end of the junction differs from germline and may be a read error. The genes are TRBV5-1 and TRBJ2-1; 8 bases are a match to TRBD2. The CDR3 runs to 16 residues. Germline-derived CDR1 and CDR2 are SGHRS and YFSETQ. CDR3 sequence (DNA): TGCGCCAGCAGCTTGGTAAGCGGGAGACGCGAGAATGGGCAGTTCTTC. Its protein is CASSLVSGRRENGQFF.

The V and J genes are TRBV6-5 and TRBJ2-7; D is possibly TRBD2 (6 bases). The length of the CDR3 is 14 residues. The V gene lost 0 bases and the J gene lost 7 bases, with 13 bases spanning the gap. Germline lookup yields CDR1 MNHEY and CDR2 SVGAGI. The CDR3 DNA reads TGTGCCAGCAGTTACTCGAATCTAGGGAGGGAGCAGTACTTC. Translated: CASSYSNLGREQYF.

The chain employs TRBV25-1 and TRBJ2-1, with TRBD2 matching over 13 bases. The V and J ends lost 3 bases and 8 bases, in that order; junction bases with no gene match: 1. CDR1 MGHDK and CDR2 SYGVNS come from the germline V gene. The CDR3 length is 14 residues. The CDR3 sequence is CASSDGLAGDEQFF. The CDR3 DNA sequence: TGTGCCAGCAGTGATGGACTAGCGGGAGATGAGCAGTTCTTC.

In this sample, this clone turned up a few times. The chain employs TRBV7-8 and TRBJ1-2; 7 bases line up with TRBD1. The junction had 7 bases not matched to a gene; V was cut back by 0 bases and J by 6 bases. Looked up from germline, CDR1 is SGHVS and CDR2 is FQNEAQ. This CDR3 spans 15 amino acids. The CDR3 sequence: CASSLAHGGGDGYTF. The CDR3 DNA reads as TGTGCCAGCAGCTTAGCGCACGGAGGGGGCGATGGCTACACCTTC.

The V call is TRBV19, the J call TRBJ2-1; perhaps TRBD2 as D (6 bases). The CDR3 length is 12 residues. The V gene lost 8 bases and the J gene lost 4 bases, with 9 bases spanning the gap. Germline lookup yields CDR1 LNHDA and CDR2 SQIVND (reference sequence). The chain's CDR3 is CASRDSYNEQFF. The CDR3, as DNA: TGTGCCAGTCGGGACTCTTACAATGAGCAGTTCTTC. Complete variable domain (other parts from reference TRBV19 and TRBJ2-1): DGGITQSPKYLFRKEGQNVTLSCEQNLNHDAMYWYRQDPGQGLRLIYYSQIVNDFQKGDIAEGYSVSREKKESFPLTVTSAQKNPTAFYLCASRDSYNEQFFGPGTRLTVL.

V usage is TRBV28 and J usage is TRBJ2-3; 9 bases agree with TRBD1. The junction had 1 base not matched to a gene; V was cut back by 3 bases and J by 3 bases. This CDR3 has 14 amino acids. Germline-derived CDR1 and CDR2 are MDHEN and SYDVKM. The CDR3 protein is CASSLGQGTDTQYF. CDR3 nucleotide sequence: TGTGCCAGCAGTTTGGGACAGGGAACAGATACGCAGTATTTT.